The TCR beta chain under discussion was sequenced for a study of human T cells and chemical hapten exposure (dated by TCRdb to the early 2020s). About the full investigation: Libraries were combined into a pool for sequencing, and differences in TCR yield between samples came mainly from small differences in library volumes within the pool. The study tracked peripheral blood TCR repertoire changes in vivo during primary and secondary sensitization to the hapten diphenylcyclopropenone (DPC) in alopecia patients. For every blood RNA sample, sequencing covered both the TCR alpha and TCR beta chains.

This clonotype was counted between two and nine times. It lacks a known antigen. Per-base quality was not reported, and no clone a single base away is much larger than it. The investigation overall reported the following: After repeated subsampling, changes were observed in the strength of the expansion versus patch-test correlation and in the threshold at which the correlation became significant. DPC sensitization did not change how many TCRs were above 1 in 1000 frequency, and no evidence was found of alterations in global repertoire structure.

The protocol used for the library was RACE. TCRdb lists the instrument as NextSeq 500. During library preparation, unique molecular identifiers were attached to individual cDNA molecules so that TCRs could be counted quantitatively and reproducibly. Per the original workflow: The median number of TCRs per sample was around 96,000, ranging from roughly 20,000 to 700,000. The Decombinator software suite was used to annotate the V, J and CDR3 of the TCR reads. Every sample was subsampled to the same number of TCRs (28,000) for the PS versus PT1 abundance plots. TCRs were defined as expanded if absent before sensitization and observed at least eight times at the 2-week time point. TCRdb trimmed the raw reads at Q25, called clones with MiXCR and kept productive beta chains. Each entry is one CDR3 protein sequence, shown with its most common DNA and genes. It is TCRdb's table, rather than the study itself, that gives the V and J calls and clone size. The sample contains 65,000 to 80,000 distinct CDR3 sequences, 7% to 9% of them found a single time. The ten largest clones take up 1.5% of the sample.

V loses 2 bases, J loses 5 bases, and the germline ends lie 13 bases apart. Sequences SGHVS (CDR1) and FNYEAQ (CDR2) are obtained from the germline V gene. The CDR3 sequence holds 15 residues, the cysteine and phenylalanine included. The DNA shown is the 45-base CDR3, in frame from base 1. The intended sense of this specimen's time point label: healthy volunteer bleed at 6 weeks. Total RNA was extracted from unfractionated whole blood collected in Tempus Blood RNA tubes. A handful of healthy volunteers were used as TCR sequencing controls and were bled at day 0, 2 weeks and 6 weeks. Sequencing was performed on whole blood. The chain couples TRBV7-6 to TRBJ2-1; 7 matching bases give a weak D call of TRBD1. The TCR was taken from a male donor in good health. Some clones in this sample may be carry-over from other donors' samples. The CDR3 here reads CASSLRAGGNNEQFF. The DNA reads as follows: TGTGCCAGCAGCTTACGGGCAGGGGGGAACAATGAGCAGTTCTTC.